Reported below is one TCR beta chain. This clone's antigen is unknown. One base away there is no much larger clone; base qualities are not given. This sample was included in a study of shared clonotypes between healthy human individuals (dated by TCRdb to the early 2020s). Turning to the overall study: The cohort included three men and a couple of women between 18 and 49 years of age. The study deeply sequenced blood TCR repertoires of five healthy adults to estimate repertoire size and the extent of clonotype sharing between individuals. Libraries were prepared and TCR repertoires were sequenced by different laboratories using diverse techniques, in order to increase sequencing depth and limit assay-specific biases. Leukapheresis yielded between about 0.9 and 9 billion PBMCs per donor. What the research found in general, with its limitations: Only blood was sampled, and tissue TCR repertoires likely differ from those in blood. Based on pairwise subsampling, the degree of clonotype sharing among donors was expected to be affected by sequencing depth. Because the study included a small number of donors, the genetic and exposure-history diversity represented was limited.

From a lookup of the germline V gene, CDR1 and CDR2 are MNHNS and SASEGT. The CDR3 numbers 15 residues from cysteine through phenylalanine. The sequence is cut down to CDR3 DNA, 45 bases in frame from base 1. V is shortened by 1 base, J by 1 base, and the region joining them spans 10 bases. Healthy HIV-negative adults with no recently reported acute infections or vaccinations were included as donors. Every donor was a Caucasian adult living in Nashville, Tennessee, USA. For unsorted samples, 75 million to 90 million PBMCs were counted, and genomic DNA was extracted using the QIAamp DNA Blood Mini kit. After blood collection by leukapheresis, PBMCs were isolated using Ficoll-Histopaque density gradient centrifugation and then cryopreserved in the vapor phase of liquid nitrogen. Using the deep immunoSEQ assay, multiplex PCR amplified TCR CDR3 regions from genomic DNA. Extracted genomic DNA from each cell subset was distributed evenly across all wells of several immunoSEQ 96-well plates, and each plate was treated as a replicate. For unsorted PBMC, about 300 ng of genomic DNA, equivalent to approximately 28,000 T cell genomes, went into each replicate PCR. Ten immunoSEQ deep assay plates were used to sequence the unsorted PBMC genomic DNA. Purified libraries were quantified with a Qubit 3.0 fluorometer, sized on a Bioanalyzer 2100, and re-quantified with the KAPA Library Quantification kit. Every immunoSEQ 96-well plate was sequenced on a dedicated single-read 150-cycle Illumina NextSeq 550 flow cell. Per the authors' processing: Because the immunoSEQ output held only junctional sequences and lacked quality scores, the filtering could not match the filtering applied to full-length reads. To assign V/J genes and CDR3, sequences were annotated using PyIR, a Python wrapper for IgBLAST v1.9, with IMGT germline references. Any read was removed if the V/J assignment was weak (E-value above 1e-6), the CDR3 was missing, or the read contained stop codons, out-of-frame junctions, or ambiguous translated residues. A V3J clonotype was defined by an identical inferred V gene, J gene, and CDR3 amino acid sequence. The percentage overlap between two repertoires was calculated by dividing the number of shared unique clonotypes by the size of the smaller repertoire. Three approaches were used to assess repertoire richness: RTK rarefaction, the Chao1 estimator, and Recon v2.1 estimates of unobserved clonotypes. TCRdb provides this immuneACCESS table in a form limited to in-frame rearrangements. Some clones are lacking; in checked studies, under half of them reflect an unresolved V gene, and why the rest are absent is not known. V and J calls and clone size are given by that table; D and trimming were obtained from the DNA. The table for this sample lists 520,000 or so clones; 79% of them were counted only once. Of the sample, approximately 12% is held by the ten largest clones.

Sequenced: PBMCs. This clonotype was sampled from a middle-aged woman in good health. Some clones in this sample may be carry-over from other donors' samples. The V gene is TRBV6-1 and the J gene is TRBJ2-5; there is no confident call for the D gene. DNA sequence: TGTGCCAGCAGTGAAGGGGTTAAGCGCCAAGAGACCCAGTACTTC. Translation gives CASSEGVKRQETQYF.